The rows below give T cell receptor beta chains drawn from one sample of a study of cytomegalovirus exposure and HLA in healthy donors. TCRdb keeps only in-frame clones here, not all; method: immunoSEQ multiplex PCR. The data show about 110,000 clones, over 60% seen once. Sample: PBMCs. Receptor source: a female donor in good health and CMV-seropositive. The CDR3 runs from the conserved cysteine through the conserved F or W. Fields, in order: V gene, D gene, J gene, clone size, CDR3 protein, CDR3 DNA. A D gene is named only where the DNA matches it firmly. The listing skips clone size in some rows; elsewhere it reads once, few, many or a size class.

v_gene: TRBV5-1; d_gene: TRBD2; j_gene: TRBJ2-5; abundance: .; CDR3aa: CASSLGLAGAQETQYF; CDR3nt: TGCGCCAGCAGCTTGGGACTAGCGGGGGCCCAAGAGACCCAGTACTTC
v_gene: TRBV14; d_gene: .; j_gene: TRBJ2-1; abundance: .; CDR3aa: CASSRQATYNEQFF; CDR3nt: TGTGCCAGCAGCCGGCAGGCCACCTACAATGAGCAGTTCTTC
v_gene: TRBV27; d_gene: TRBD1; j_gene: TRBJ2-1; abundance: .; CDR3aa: CASRGTGAYNEQFF; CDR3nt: TGTGCCAGCAGAGGTACAGGGGCCTACAATGAGCAGTTCTTC
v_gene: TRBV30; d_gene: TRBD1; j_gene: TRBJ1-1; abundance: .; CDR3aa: CAWSFPRGGQGPTEAFF; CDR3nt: TGTGCCTGGAGTTTCCCCCGGGGGGGACAGGGGCCCACTGAAGCTTTCTTT
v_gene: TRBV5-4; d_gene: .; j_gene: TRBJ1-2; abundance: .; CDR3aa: CASSLEDGYTF; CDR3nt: TGTGCCAGCAGTCTGGAGGATGGCTACACCTTC
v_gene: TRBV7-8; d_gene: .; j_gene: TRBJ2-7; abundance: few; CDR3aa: CASSPNAGSSYEQYF; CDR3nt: TGTGCCAGCAGCCCAAACGCGGGGAGCTCCTACGAGCAGTACTTC
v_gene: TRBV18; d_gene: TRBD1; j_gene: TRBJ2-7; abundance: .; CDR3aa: CASSPGQGTGGEQYF; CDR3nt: TGTGCCAGCTCACCCGGACAGGGAACGGGTGGCGAGCAGTACTTC
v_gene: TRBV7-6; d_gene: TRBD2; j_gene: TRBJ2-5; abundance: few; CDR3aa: CASSLETSGGGETQYF; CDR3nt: TGTGCCAGCAGCTTAGAGACTAGCGGGGGAGGAGAGACCCAGTACTTC
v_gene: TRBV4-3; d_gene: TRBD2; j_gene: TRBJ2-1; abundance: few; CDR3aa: CASSQDLAGGLFDNEQFF; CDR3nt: TGCGCCAGCAGCCAAGATCTAGCGGGCGGGCTGTTCGACAATGAGCAGTTCTTC
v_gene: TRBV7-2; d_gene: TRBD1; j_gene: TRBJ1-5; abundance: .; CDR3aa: CASSADRGPFQPQHF; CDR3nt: TGTGCCAGCAGCGCGGACAGGGGGCCATTTCAGCCCCAGCATTTT
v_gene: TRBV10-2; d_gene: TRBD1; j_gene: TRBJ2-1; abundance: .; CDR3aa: CASSEEQGVGDEQFF; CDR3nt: TGCGCCAGCAGTGAGGAACAGGGGGTTGGTGATGAGCAGTTCTTC
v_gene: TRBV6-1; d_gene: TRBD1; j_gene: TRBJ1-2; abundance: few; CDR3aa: CASRTGNYGYTF; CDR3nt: TGTGCCAGCCGGACAGGGAACTATGGCTACACCTTC
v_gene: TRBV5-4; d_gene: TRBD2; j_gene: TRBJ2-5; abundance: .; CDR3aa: CASSWGDPERGETQYF; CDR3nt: TGTGCCAGCAGCTGGGGAGATCCGGAGCGGGGAGAGACCCAGTACTTC
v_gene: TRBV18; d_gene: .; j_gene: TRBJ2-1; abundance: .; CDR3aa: CASSPEGRQFF; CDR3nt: TGTGCCAGCTCACCGGAGGGGAGGCAGTTCTTC
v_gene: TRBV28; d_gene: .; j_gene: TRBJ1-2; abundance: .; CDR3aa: CASSLTGYGYTF; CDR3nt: TGTGCCAGCAGTTTAACAGGGTATGGCTACACCTTC
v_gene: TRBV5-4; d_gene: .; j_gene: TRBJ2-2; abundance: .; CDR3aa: CASSLAGGGLTGELFF; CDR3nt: TGTGCCAGCAGCTTGGCTGGAGGGGGCCTAACCGGGGAGCTGTTTTTT
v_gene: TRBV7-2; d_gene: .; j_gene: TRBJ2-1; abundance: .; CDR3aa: CASSSPMSSYNEQFF; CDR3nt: TGTGCCAGCAGCTCCCCGATGAGCTCCTACAATGAGCAGTTCTTC
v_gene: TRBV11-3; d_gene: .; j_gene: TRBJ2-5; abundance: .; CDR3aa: CASSLGRIRETQYF; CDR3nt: TGTGCCAGCAGCTTAGGGCGGATACGTGAGACCCAGTACTTC
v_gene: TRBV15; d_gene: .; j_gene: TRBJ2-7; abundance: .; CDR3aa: CATSRATATYEQYF; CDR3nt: TGTGCCACCAGCAGAGCGACAGCTACCTACGAGCAGTACTTC
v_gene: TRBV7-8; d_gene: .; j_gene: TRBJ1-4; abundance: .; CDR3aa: CASSSDSPTEKLFF; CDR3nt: TGTGCCAGCAGTTCTGACAGCCCAACCGAAAAACTGTTTTTT
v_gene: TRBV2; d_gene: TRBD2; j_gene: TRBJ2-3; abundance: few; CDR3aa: CATNRGGRTDTQYF; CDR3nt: TGTGCCACCAACCGGGGGGGCAGGACAGATACGCAGTATTTT
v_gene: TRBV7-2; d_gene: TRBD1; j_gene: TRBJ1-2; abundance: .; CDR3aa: CASSPRQGERNYGYTF; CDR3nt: TGTGCCAGCAGCCCCCGACAGGGTGAGCGTAACTATGGCTACACCTTC
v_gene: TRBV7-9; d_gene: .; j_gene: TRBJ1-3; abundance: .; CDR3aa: CASSLALEDTIYF; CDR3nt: TGTGCCAGCAGCTTAGCCCTGGAGGACACCATATATTTT
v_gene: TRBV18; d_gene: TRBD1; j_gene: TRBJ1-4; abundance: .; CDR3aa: CASSPPGQSNEKLFF; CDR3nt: TGTGCCAGCTCACCGCCGGGACAGTCTAATGAAAAACTGTTTTTT